Sequencing of this TCR beta chain was carried out in a study of T cells in Graves' hyperthyroidism and ophthalmopathy. Study-wide results and caveats: Ophthalmopathy could be told apart from stable hyperthyroidism with a 13 V-J model.

On this clonotype: Its antigen is undetermined.

This CDR3 has 15 residues. The V end was cut by 2 bases, the J end by 0 bases, with 14 bases between. From germline, CDR1 is DFQATT and CDR2 SNEGSKA (reference sequence). Inclusion characteristics of ophthalmopathy patients comprised a Clinical Activity Score of at least 3, a NOSPECS grade of at least 4, and duration under 3 months. Uncontrolled infection, other autoimmune disease, pregnancy and lactation each barred patients from inclusion. Template material for amplifying TCR beta CDR3 regions consisted of RNA transcripts. The primer set for the first-round RT-PCR of the TCR CDR3 was HTBI. TCRdb passed the multiplex PCR reads through MiXCR, listing each CDR3 protein once. The repertoire holds hundreds of thousands of distinct CDR3 sequences, with approximately 15% as singletons.

The chain is built from TRBV20-1 and TRBJ2-7; TRBD2 might be the D (5 bases). Specimen: blood. The clonotype was recovered from a man aged 18-30 years with Graves' ophthalmopathy. CDR3 sequence: CSARNTGSPSYEQYF. The DNA for the CDR3 is TGCAGTGCTAGAAATACGGGGTCCCCCTCCTACGAGCAGTACTTC.